This T cell receptor beta chain comes out of a study of T cell clonotyping in hematopoietic cell transplantation. Study-level points and caveats: Pathologically expanded recipient clonotypes increased progressively from day 30 to day 180 as diversity fell. At the given depth, recipient repertoires were over 97% de novo clonotypes. Without cell sorting, CD4 versus CD8 contributions remain unresolved.

CDR1 MGHRA and CDR2 YSYEKL come from the germline V gene. The CDR3 is 15 residues long. V was pared by 1 base and J by 11 bases, with 19 bases between. Sequencing was performed with immunoSEQ multiplex PCR; in TCRdb, only in-frame clones are kept and a portion is missing. The table records around 14,000 clones, just over 85% of them present only once. With regard to this clone: Antigen: not known.

This clonotype originated in a male patient in his fifties who had an allogeneic stem cell transplant from an unrelated donor, so T cells may come from the graft donor. Some clones in this sample may be carry-over from other donors' samples. The rearrangement uses TRBV4-1 and TRBJ2-3, with a weak D call TRBD1 (5 bases). Sequenced material: PBMCs, taken 100 days after allogeneic stem cell transplant. This CDR3 is CASSQVLPDRKGQYF. CDR3 coding DNA: TGCGCCAGCAGCCAAGTACTTCCAGACAGAAAAGGGCAGTATTTT.